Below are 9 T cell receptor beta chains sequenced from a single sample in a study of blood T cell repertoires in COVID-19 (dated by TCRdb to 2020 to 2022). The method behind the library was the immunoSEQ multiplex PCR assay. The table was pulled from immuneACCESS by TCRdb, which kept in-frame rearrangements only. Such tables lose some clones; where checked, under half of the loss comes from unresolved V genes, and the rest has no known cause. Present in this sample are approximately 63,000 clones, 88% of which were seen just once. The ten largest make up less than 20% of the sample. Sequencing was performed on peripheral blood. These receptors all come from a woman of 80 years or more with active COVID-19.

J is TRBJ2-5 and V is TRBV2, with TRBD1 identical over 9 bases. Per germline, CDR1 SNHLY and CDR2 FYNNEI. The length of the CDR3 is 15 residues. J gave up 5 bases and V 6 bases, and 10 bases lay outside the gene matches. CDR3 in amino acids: CASRVRTGVWETQYF. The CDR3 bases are TGTGCCAGCAGGGTACGGACAGGGGTCTGGGAGACCCAGTACTTC.

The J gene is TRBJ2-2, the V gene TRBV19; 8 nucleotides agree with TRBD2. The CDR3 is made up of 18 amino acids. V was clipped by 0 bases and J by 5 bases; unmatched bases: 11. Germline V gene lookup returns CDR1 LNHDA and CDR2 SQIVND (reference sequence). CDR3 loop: CASSIDPPAGGLTGELFF. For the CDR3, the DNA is TGTGCCAGTAGTATAGATCCGCCTGCGGGGGGCCTAACCGGGGAGCTGTTTTTT.

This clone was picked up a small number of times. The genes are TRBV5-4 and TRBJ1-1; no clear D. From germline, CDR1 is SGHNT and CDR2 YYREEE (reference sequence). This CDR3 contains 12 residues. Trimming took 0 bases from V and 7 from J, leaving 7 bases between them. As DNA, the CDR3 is TGTGCCAGCAGCTTGGCCGGGGATGAAGCTTTCTTT. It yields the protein CASSLAGDEAFF.

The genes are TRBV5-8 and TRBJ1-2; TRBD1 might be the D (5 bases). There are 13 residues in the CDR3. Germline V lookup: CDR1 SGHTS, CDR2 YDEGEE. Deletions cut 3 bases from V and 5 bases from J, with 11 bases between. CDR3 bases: TGTGCCAGCAGCTCATCCGACAGTTATGGCTACACCTTC. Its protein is CASSSSDSYGYTF.

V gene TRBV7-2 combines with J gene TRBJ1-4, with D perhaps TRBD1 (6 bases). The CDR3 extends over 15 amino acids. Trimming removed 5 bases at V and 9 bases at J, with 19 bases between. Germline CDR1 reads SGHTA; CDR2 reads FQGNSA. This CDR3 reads CASSPPGGFKKKLFF. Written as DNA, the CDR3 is TGTGCCAGCAGCCCGCCGGGGGGCTTTAAAAAAAAACTGTTTTTT.

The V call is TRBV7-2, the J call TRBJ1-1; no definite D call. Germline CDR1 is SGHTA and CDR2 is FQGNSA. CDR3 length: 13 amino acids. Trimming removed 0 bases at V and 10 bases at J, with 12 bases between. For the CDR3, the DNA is TGTGCCAGCAGCTTAGCGCGGAACACCGTAGCTTTCTTT. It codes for CASSLARNTVAFF.

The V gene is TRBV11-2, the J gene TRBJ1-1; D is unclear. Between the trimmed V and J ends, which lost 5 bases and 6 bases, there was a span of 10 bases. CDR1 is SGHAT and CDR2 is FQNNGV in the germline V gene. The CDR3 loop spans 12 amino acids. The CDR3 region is CASSDGLAEAFF. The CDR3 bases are TGTGCCAGCAGCGATGGACTCGCTGAAGCTTTCTTT. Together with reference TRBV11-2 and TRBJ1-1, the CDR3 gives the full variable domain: EAGVAQSPRYKIIEKRQSVAFWCNPISGHATLYWYQQILGQGPKLLIQFQNNGVVDDSQLPKDRFSAERLKGVDSTLKIQPAKLEDSAVYLCASSDGLAEAFFGQGTRLTVV.

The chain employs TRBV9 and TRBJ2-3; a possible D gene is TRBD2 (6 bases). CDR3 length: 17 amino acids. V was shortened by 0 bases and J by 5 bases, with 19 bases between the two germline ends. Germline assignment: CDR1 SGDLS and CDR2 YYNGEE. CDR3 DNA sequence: TGTGCCAGCAGCGTAGGGGTAAGCGGGCTGGAGAAAGATACGCAGTATTTT. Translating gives CASSVGVSGLEKDTQYF.

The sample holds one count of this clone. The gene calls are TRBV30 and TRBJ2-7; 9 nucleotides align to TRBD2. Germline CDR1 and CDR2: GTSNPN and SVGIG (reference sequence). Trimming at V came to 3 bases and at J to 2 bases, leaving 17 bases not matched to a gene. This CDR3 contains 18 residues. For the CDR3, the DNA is TGTGCCTGGAGACCGGGCGGGGGGGCCTCAACCGGGACCTACGAGCAGTACTTC. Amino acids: CAWRPGGGASTGTYEQYF.